Listed below are T cell receptor beta chains from one sample, sequenced in a study of blood T cell repertoires in COVID-19. Some clones are missing from TCRdb's copy, which holds only in-frame ones; the method was immunoSEQ multiplex PCR. The sample gives 300,000 or so clones, around 83% of which show up once; roughly 1.2% is in the top ten. Sequenced sample: peripheral blood. The receptors here all came from a woman aged 50 to 65 with acute or convalescent COVID-19. CDR3s include the opening cysteine and the closing phenylalanine or tryptophan. A D gene is named only where the DNA matches it firmly. Clone sizes are given selectively: once, few, many, or a class where the clone is expanded.

cdr3_length	v_call	j_call	d_call	clone_size	cdr3_aa	cdr3_nt
14	TRBV5-6	TRBJ2-7	TRBD1	once	CASSLDGTGNEQYF	TGTGCCAGCAGCTTGGACGGGACAGGGAACGAGCAGTACTTC
13	TRBV5-8	TRBJ2-5	TRBD2	-	CASSFGLGGTQYF	TGTGCCAGCAGCTTTGGACTAGGCGGGACCCAGTACTTC
13	TRBV6-2/TRBV6-3	TRBJ1-1	TRBD1	-	CASSPNRGTEAFF	TGTGCCAGCAGTCCCAACAGGGGCACTGAAGCTTTCTTT
15	TRBV2	TRBJ1-5	TRBD1	-	CASAARTGGNQPQHF	TGTGCCAGCGCGGCCCGGACAGGGGGGAATCAGCCCCAGCATTTT
14	TRBV6-5	TRBJ1-1	TRBD1	-	CASSNGQGVTEAFF	TGTGCCAGCAGTAACGGACAGGGCGTCACTGAAGCTTTCTTT
14	TRBV4-1	TRBJ1-2	TRBD1	-	CASSQQTGGFGYTF	TGCGCCAGCAGCCAACAAACAGGGGGCTTTGGCTACACCTTC
13	TRBV7-9	TRBJ1-2	-	-	CASSLGGLGGYTF	TGTGCCAGCAGCTTAGGAGGTCTGGGTGGCTACACCTTC
17	TRBV1	TRBJ1-2	-	once	CTSSQYYRGEGPYGYTF	TGCACCAGCAGCCAATACTACCGGGGGGAGGGGCCCTATGGCTACACCTTC
15	TRBV5-4	TRBJ2-3	-	-	CASSLEASRGDTQYF	TGTGCCAGCAGCTTGGAGGCTAGCCGTGGAGATACGCAGTATTTT
18	TRBV11-2	TRBJ2-3	TRBD2	-	CASSLGSRTSGSPDTQYF	TGTGCCAGCAGCTTAGGGTCAAGGACTAGCGGGAGCCCAGATACGCAGTATTTT
13	TRBV6-6	TRBJ2-1	-	-	CASSPTLYNEQFF	TGTGCCAGCAGCCCTACTCTCTACAATGAGCAGTTCTTC
15	TRBV5-1	TRBJ1-4	-	-	CASSLDPGPNEKLFF	TGCGCCAGCAGCTTAGATCCGGGTCCTAATGAAAAACTGTTTTTT
15	TRBV30	TRBJ1-6	-	-	CAWSRQVAYNSPLHF	TGTGCCTGGTCCCGACAGGTGGCCTATAATTCACCCCTCCACTTT
16	TRBV5-4	TRBJ2-7	TRBD2	-	CASSLGGLAGDYEQYF	TGTGCCAGCAGCTTGGGAGGGCTAGCGGGAGACTACGAGCAGTACTTC
18	TRBV5-1	TRBJ2-1	-	-	CASSSLTGAGDAYNEQFF	TGCGCCAGCAGCTCCCTTACTGGGGCAGGGGACGCCTACAATGAGCAGTTCTTC
14	TRBV7-2	TRBJ1-1	TRBD1	-	CASSFSQGGSEAFF	TGTGCCAGCAGCTTTTCCCAGGGGGGATCTGAAGCTTTCTTT
14	TRBV7-3	TRBJ1-1	TRBD1	-	CASSSDRGNTEAFF	TGTGCCAGCAGCTCCGACAGGGGGAACACTGAAGCTTTCTTT
13	TRBV7-9	TRBJ2-7	-	-	CASSPSQGHEQYF	TGTGCCAGCAGCCCTTCACAGGGACACGAGCAGTACTTC
17	TRBV5-1	TRBJ1-4	TRBD1	-	CASSLDLGGQGPEKLFF	TGCGCCAGCAGCTTGGACCTAGGGGGACAGGGACCTGAAAAACTGTTTTTT
17	TRBV4-3	TRBJ1-4	-	-	CASSQDQGPSRGEKLFF	TGCGCCAGCAGCCAAGATCAAGGCCCCTCAAGGGGTGAAAAACTGTTTTTT
15	TRBV18	TRBJ2-5	-	-	CASSPPLGGSETQYF	TGTGCCAGCTCGCCCCCGCTCGGAGGGTCAGAGACCCAGTACTTC
16	TRBV19	TRBJ1-6	-	-	CASSMQKSSYNSPLHF	TGTGCCAGTAGTATGCAGAAAAGCTCCTATAATTCACCCCTCCACTTT